The 27 T cell receptor beta chains given below trace back to one sample, sequenced in a study of T-cell memory formation after mild COVID-19. MiXCR, run by TCRdb on the 5' RACE reads, gives a single entry per CDR3 protein. Among hundreds of thousands of distinct CDR3 sequences listed, approximately 15% were seen once. Material: PBMCs or a T cell subset sorted from them (not recorded which). These TCRs come from a young man who had mild COVID-19 (a few samples of this study predate the infection). Cell type and time point are not known.

The J gene is TRBJ2-5, the V gene TRBV7-2; the match to TRBD1 covers 9 bases. The CDR3 is made up of 15 amino acids. The V segment lost 5 bases and the J segment 4 bases; nucleotides outside the gene matches: 8. Germline CDR1 reads SGHTA; CDR2 reads FQGNSA. The DNA of the CDR3 is TGTGCCAGCAGCCGAAGCGGGACAGGGAGAGAGACCCAGTACTTC. This codes for CASSRSGTGRETQYF.

This clonotype has more than one count but fewer than ten. This chain links TRBV5-1 with TRBJ2-3; D not resolved. With 0 bases removed from V and 4 bases from J, the gap between germline ends came to 15 bases. From germline, CDR1 is SGHRS and CDR2 YFSETQ. The CDR3 consists of 16 residues. In DNA, the CDR3 is TGCGCCAGCAGCTTGGAACTACCAATGGGCCCAGATACGCAGTATTTT. Its translation is CASSLELPMGPDTQYF.

This clonotype has a handful of counts. The genes are TRBV7-6 and TRBJ2-5; TRBD2 might be the D (6 bases). In germline, CDR1 is SGHVS, CDR2 FNYEAQ. The CDR3 covers 14 residues. Trimming cost V 4 bases and J 4 bases, with 13 bases left between them. CDR3 loop: CASSSYRGGETQYF. In DNA, the CDR3 is TGTGCCAGCAGCTCCTACCGGGGAGGAGAGACCCAGTACTTC.

This clonotype occurred a few times. The chain is built from TRBV29-1 and TRBJ2-5; TRBD1 matches at 7 bases. In germline, CDR1 is SQVTM, CDR2 ANQGSEA. J gave up 5 bases and V 5 bases, and 5 bases lay outside the gene matches. The CDR3 consists of 12 residues. The CDR3 nucleotides are TGCAGCGTTTCCAGGGGGTTGGAGACCCAGTACTTC. Its translation: CSVSRGLETQYF.

This clonotype came up many times. The genes are TRBV12-3 or TRBV12-4 and TRBJ2-5; D is ambiguous. V lost 6 bases to trimming and J lost 5 bases, with 13 bases between them. The CDR3 length is 13 residues. The CDR3 region is CASSPDPWETQYF. Here the CDR3 DNA reads TGTGCCAGCAGCCCGGACCCGTGGGAGACCCAGTACTTC.

A few counts support this clonotype. The chain employs TRBV7-3 and TRBJ2-7; D call uncertain. V lost 2 bases and J 6 bases, leaving 11 bases between the germline ends. CDR3 length: 13 residues. The germline CDR1 and CDR2 sequences are SGHTA and FQGTGA. The CDR3 is CASSLAWGGEQYF. CDR3 in DNA: TGTGCCAGCAGCTTAGCTTGGGGTGGCGAGCAGTACTTC.

The sample holds a few counts of this clonotype. V is TRBV4-2 and J is TRBJ1-3, with 7 positions matching TRBD1. Germline CDR1 is LGHNA and CDR2 is YNFKEQ. With V trimmed by 4 bases and J by 8 bases, 8 bases remained unmatched. The CDR3 is 14 amino acids. CDR3: CASSPTGAGDTIYF. Here the CDR3 DNA reads TGTGCCAGCAGCCCTACAGGGGCGGGAGACACCATATATTTT.

Details on this clonotype: A single base separates this from a much larger clone, so it may be a read error. This rearrangement joins TRBV27 to TRBJ2-6; D gene ambiguous. The ends were cut back, 5 bases at V and 0 bases at J, with 5 bases in the middle. In germline, CDR1 is MNHEY, CDR2 SMNVEV (reference sequence). There are 14 residues in the CDR3. The CDR3 region has the DNA TGTGCCAGCAGTCAATACTCTGGGGCCAACGTCCTGACTTTC. This codes for CASSQYSGANVLTF.

The CDR3 loop reads CASSRRGAGGPNTGELFF. The DNA for the CDR3 is TGTGCCAGCTCACGACGAGGGGCCGGGGGGCCGAACACCGGGGAGCTGTTTTTT. The gene calls are TRBV18 and TRBJ2-2; TRBD2 might be the D (7 bases). CDR3 length: 18 amino acids. V lost 4 bases to trimming and J lost 0 bases, with 18 bases between them. Germline CDR1 reads KGHSH; CDR2 reads LQKENI.

This clonotype was detected a few times. Written as DNA, the CDR3 is TGTGCCAGCTCACCAAACGACCTCGTCACAGATACGCAGTATTTT. This encodes CASSPNDLVTDTQYF. The V call is TRBV18, the J call TRBJ2-3; D gene ambiguous. This CDR3 contains 15 residues. Germline V gene sequence: CDR1 KGHSH, CDR2 LQKENI. The germline V and J ends were trimmed by 2 bases and 2 bases, with 11 bases remaining between them. Combining the CDR3 with reference TRBV18 and TRBJ2-3 gives the whole variable domain NAGVMQNPRHLVRRRGQEARLRCSPMKGHSHVYWYRQLPEEGLKFMVYLQKENIIDESGMPKERFSAEFPKEGPSILRIQQVVRGDSAAYFCASSPNDLVTDTQYFGPGTRLTVL.

The CDR3 DNA reads as TGTGCCAGCAGCCATGACAGGCTCTCTGAAGCTTTCTTT. It translates to CASSHDRLSEAFF. The rearrangement links TRBV4-2 to TRBJ1-1; a weak D match, TRBD1 (6 bases). Germline lookup yields CDR1 LGHNA and CDR2 YNFKEQ. This CDR3 has 13 amino acids. V was cut by 3 bases and J by 6 bases, with 11 bases left in between.

This clonotype was detected only a few times. J is TRBJ2-3 and V is TRBV9, with 9 bases identical to TRBD1. Germline trimming cut 0 bases from V and 5 bases from J; bases unmatched to any gene: 4. Germline CDR1 reads SGDLS; CDR2 reads YYNGEE. The CDR3 has 15 residues. The CDR3 spells CASSVEGQGGDTQYF. In DNA, the CDR3 is TGTGCCAGCAGCGTAGAGGGACAGGGTGGAGATACGCAGTATTTT.

A few counts support this clonotype. CDR3 protein: CASSIGDGYTF. The CDR3 DNA follows: TGTGCCAGTAGTATTGGGGATGGCTACACCTTC. The rearrangement joins TRBV19 to TRBJ1-2; no clear D. Deletions cut 3 bases from V and 6 bases from J, with 5 bases between. The CDR3 contains 11 residues. CDR1 is LNHDA and CDR2 is SQIVND in the germline V gene (reference sequence).

This sequence joins TRBV7-9 and TRBJ2-3; 11 bases fit TRBD1. CDR3 length equals 16 residues. CDR1 and CDR2 from the germline V gene are SEHNR and FQNEAQ (reference sequence). The V segment lost 3 bases and the J segment 4 bases; nucleotides outside the gene matches: 6. The CDR3 DNA sequence: TGTGCCAGCAGCTTCCCCCGGACAGGGGGCTCAGATACGCAGTATTTT. Its protein product is CASSFPRTGGSDTQYF.

A few counts support this clonotype. The chain is built from TRBV28 and TRBJ1-1, with D possibly being TRBD1 (5 bases). This CDR3 has 13 residues. V lost 5 bases to trimming and J lost 6 bases, with 13 bases between them. Germline CDR1 and CDR2: MDHEN and SYDVKM. The CDR3 nucleotides are TGTGCCAGCAGTCCACCTTGGGGCGCTGAAGCTTTCTTT. Translation: CASSPPWGAEAFF.

The chain carries TRBV12-3 or TRBV12-4 and TRBJ2-4; D is perhaps TRBD1 or TRBD2 (5 bases each). The CDR3 spans 14 residues. V was cut by 5 bases and J by 0 bases, with 8 bases left in between. CDR3 sequence: CASSEGLAKNIQYF. Here the CDR3 DNA reads TGTGCCAGCAGTGAGGGGCTAGCCAAAAACATTCAGTACTTC.

The genes are TRBV29-1 and TRBJ2-3, with 8 bases lining up with TRBD1. V was pared by 4 bases and J by 0 bases, with 6 bases of the junction left unmatched. Per germline, CDR1 SQVTM and CDR2 ANQGSEA. The CDR3 loop spans 15 amino acids. CDR3 sequence reads: CSVAQGAESTDTQYF. The CDR3, as DNA: TGCAGCGTTGCCCAGGGGGCAGAGAGCACAGATACGCAGTATTTT.

The genes are TRBV7-3 and TRBJ2-3, with D possibly being TRBD1 (6 bases). The germline V and J ends were trimmed by 4 bases and 4 bases, with 15 bases remaining between them. This CDR3 is 15 amino acids long. The germline CDR1 and CDR2 sequences are SGHTA and FQGTGA. The chain's CDR3 is CASSYQGSGADTQYF. CDR3 DNA: TGTGCCAGCAGCTATCAGGGATCAGGGGCAGATACGCAGTATTTT.

This clonotype was counted many times. The V call is TRBV5-1, the J call TRBJ2-7; TRBD1 matches at 10 bases. The CDR3 is 14 residues long. Germline-derived CDR1 and CDR2 are SGHRS and YFSETQ. V lost 6 bases and J lost 0; bases outside the gene matches: 3. The CDR3 bases are TGCGCCAGCACGTGGACAGGGGGCTCCTACGAGCAGTACTTC. This gives the protein CASTWTGGSYEQYF.

This clonotype has only a few counts. The V and J genes are TRBV29-1 and TRBJ2-3; weak D call: TRBD2 (6 bases). The length of the CDR3 is 13 residues. Trimming took 3 bases from V and 2 from J, leaving 9 bases between them. Looked up from germline, CDR1 is SQVTM and CDR2 is ANQGSEA. CDR3: CSVDGGVTDTQYF. In DNA, the CDR3 is TGCAGCGTTGACGGCGGGGTCACAGATACGCAGTATTTT.

Ten or more counts support this clonotype. This chain joins TRBV19 and TRBJ2-5; 9 bases are a match to TRBD2. The CDR3 loop spans 16 amino acids. The trim removed 3 bases at V and 5 bases at J, leaving 10 bases unmatched. Germline loops: CDR1 LNHDA, CDR2 SQIVND (reference sequence). The CDR3 sequence is CASSIRSGGPWETQYF. CDR3 nucleotide sequence: TGTGCCAGTAGTATCCGGAGCGGGGGGCCGTGGGAGACCCAGTACTTC.

The V call is TRBV2, the J call TRBJ2-3; TRBD2 is a possible D gene (6 bases). V was pared by 8 bases and J by 9 bases, with 9 bases between. Germline V gene lookup returns CDR1 SNHLY and CDR2 FYNNEI. The CDR3 consists of 10 residues. CDR3 region: CASREKTQYF. For the CDR3, the DNA is TGTGCCAGCCGGGAGAAGACGCAGTATTTT.

V gene TRBV2 combines with J gene TRBJ2-4; 7 nucleotides align to TRBD1. Germline assignment: CDR1 SNHLY and CDR2 FYNNEI. The CDR3 contains 12 residues. The junction had 6 bases not matched to a gene; V was cut back by 7 bases and J by 9 bases. Written as DNA, the CDR3 is TGTGCCAGCACGATGACAGGGAGCATTCAGTACTTC. This gives the protein CASTMTGSIQYF.

This clonotype turned up a few times. The chain couples TRBV6-5 to TRBJ1-6, with 9 positions matching TRBD1. This CDR3 contains 16 residues. CDR1 is MNHEY, CDR2 SVGAGI, per germline. The ends lost 0 bases at V and 11 bases at J; junction bases unmatched: 8. CDR3 region: CASSYSTGTGPPPLHF. The CDR3 DNA reads as TGTGCCAGCAGTTACTCGACCGGGACAGGGCCGCCACCCCTCCACTTT.

The rearrangement links TRBV20-1 to TRBJ2-2; no definite D call. Looked up from germline, CDR1 is DFQATT and CDR2 is SNEGSKA (reference sequence). This CDR3 comprises 13 residues. Trimming removed 7 bases at V and 0 bases at J, with 9 bases between. The CDR3 coding sequence is TGCAGTGGGAAGGAGACGAACACCGGGGAGCTGTTTTTT. As protein: CSGKETNTGELFF.

The chain links TRBV7-2 to TRBJ2-3; 10 positions match TRBD1. Trimming at V came to 1 base and at J to 5 bases, leaving 12 bases not matched to a gene. The germline gives CDR1 SGHTA, CDR2 FQGNSA. The CDR3 is 18 amino acids. DNA of the CDR3: TGTGCCAGCAGCTTAGAACTCTCCGGGACAGGGGTGAAAGATACGCAGTATTTT. Its translation is CASSLELSGTGVKDTQYF.

This clonotype occurred many times. The chain combines TRBV11-2 with TRBJ1-2, with 9 bases that match TRBD1. J was trimmed by 4 bases and V by 6 bases; bases with no gene match: 6. The CDR3 runs to 14 residues. CDR1 SGHAT and CDR2 FQNNGV come from the germline V gene. The chain's CDR3 is CASRVTTGGYGYTF. CDR3 bases: TGTGCCAGCAGGGTCACGACAGGGGGCTATGGCTACACCTTC.